The clone carrying this T cell receptor (beta chain) has just a few counts. No antigen is known for it. This sample includes further DNA sequences coding for the same CDR3. Treatment denoted: some 20 received Ad26.COV2.S at low or high dose, single or two shots; 5 received placebo; per-sample allocation not given. Sampling happened 63 days after the first vaccine or placebo injection. The administered vaccine (an Ad26 vector) expressed Wuhan-strain SARS-CoV-2 spike. TCRdb keeps only in-frame clones here, not all; method: immunoSEQ multiplex PCR. This table holds 200,000 to 300,000 clones, approximately 88% found once. The trim removed 5 bases at V and 2 bases at J, leaving 4 bases unmatched. Germline CDR1 SGHTA, CDR2 FQGNSA. CDR3 length: 15 residues. This sample was taken from a study of Ad26.COV2.S vaccination and SARS-CoV-2 variants. Study information: Participants got Ad26.COV2.S intramuscularly, once or twice 56 days apart.

Findings of the study overall: Breadth of non-spike TCRs did not differ between vaccinees and placebo recipients. Those who received the vaccine showed greater spike-specific TCR breadth than those given placebo.

The origin of this receptor is a person between 18 and 65 years old who received the Ad26.COV2.S COVID-19 vaccine or a placebo. The V and J genes are TRBV7-2 and TRBJ2-7; 12 nucleotides agree with TRBD2. Source: peripheral blood, taken in a trial of Ad26.COV2.S vaccine versus placebo. CDR3 loop: CASSLRLAGAYEQYF. Written as DNA, the CDR3 is TGTGCCAGCAGCCTAAGACTAGCGGGGGCCTACGAGCAGTACTTC.